This T cell receptor beta chain was found in a study of blood T cell repertoires in COVID-19. Study context: The cDNA or gDNA used as material had been derived from T cells, B-cell-depleted T cells, or PBMCs.

In the source study's methods: Reference gene primer amplification in the assay estimated nucleated cell counts. The method was immunoSEQ multiplex PCR; TCRdb's version includes in-frame clones alone and lacks a portion of them. V, J and clone size are those of that table, while D and trimming were read from the DNA. The sample has 130,000 to 150,000 clones; roughly 90% are singletons. This CDR3 is built from 16 residues. In germline, CDR1 is SGHTA, CDR2 FQGNSA. V dropped 5 bases and J dropped 1; count of bases not matched to a gene: 9. The receptor was isolated from a woman aged 25 to 39 with acute COVID-19. Input material: PBMCs or T cells enriched from blood (not recorded which). The chain links TRBV7-2 to TRBJ2-5, with 8 bases that match TRBD1. CDR3 sequence reads: CASSPGQGILQETQYF. In DNA, the CDR3 is TGTGCCAGCAGCCCAGGACAGGGCATTCTCCAAGAGACCCAGTACTTC.